The clone carrying this T cell receptor beta chain came up many times. The data were taken from a study of neurological immune-mediated disorders. Synthesis of cDNA was performed by 5'RACE using 10-nucleotide random UMIs. TCRdb ran MiXCR on the 5' RACE reads and lists one entry per CDR3 protein. The table shows fewer than 90,000 distinct CDR3 sequences, with 10% occurring only once. This CDR3 is 16 amino acids long. Germline lookup yields CDR1 SGHRS and CDR2 YFSETQ. V dropped 2 bases and J dropped 0 bases, with 12 bases sitting between them. The sample consisted of PBMCs. The rearrangement joins TRBV5-1 to TRBJ2-4; no reliable D call. The sequence derives from a middle-aged man in good health. Written as DNA, the CDR3 is TGCGCCAGCAGCTTACCGCGAAAGATAGCCAAAAACATTCAGTACTTC. This sequence encodes CASSLPRKIAKNIQYF.